This TCR beta chain was captured in a study of Graves' ophthalmopathy and Graves' hyperthyroidism. This clonotype was seen at least ten times. Amplified material comprised TCR beta CDR3 regions derived from RNA transcripts. HTBI primers were employed in first-round RT-PCR, then a second-round multiplex PCR followed. Each CDR3 protein is one row after TCRdb ran MiXCR on the multiplex PCR reads. This sample has 900,000 to 1,200,000 distinct CDR3 sequences, with about two fifths found just once. CDR3 length: 11 residues. V was shortened by 8 bases and J by 1 base, with 5 bases between the two germline ends. The germline CDR1 and CDR2 sequences are SNHLY and FYNNEI. Orbital computed tomography, thyroid ultrasound, TRAb, serum thyroxine and clinical symptoms formed the basis of diagnosis.

The sequencing sample was made of peripheral blood or thyroid tissue (not recorded which). The sequence was collected from an adult man with Graves' hyperthyroidism. V is TRBV2 and J is TRBJ1-1; D call uncertain. In DNA form, the CDR3 reads TGTGCCAGCCTGGGGAACACTGAAGCTTTCTTT. Encoded protein: CASLGNTEAFF.